The text below deals with one T cell receptor (beta chain). Its antigen is unidentified. The data stem from a study of identical twins. Broader study findings: Models came in too low on out-of-frame TCR alpha sharing in monozygotic twins. Possibly, invariant MAIT and iNKT cells partly confounded zero-insertion analyses. Less excess twin sharing appeared in beta out-of-frame sequences.

A universal primer site was incorporated via template switching, and the cDNA contained unique molecular identifiers. In TCRdb, the 5' RACE reads were re-called with MiXCR into one record per CDR3 protein. The sample includes fewer than 250,000 distinct CDR3 sequences, 9.4% of them seen just once. The receptor's source is a woman under 30 in good health. The sequenced sample was memory (CD45RO+) T cells sorted from blood.

The CDR3 nucleotides read TGCAGTGCTAGTGGAGGAACCACTGAAGCTTTCTTT. It specifies CSASGGTTEAFF. The chain links TRBV20-1 to TRBJ1-1; unclear D gene. CDR1 is DFQATT, CDR2 SNEGSKA, per germline (reference sequence). V lost 3 bases and J lost 4, with 9 bases in between. The CDR3 consists of 12 residues.